This T cell receptor beta chain appears in the sequencing data of a study of blood T cell repertoires in COVID-19. TCRdb's table, derived via immunoSEQ multiplex PCR, lists solely in-frame clones and lacks some. The sample holds 220,000 or so clones; 86% are singletons and the top ten take 10%. This CDR3 spans 14 amino acids. The V gene end was trimmed by 12 bases and the J gene end by 2 bases; junction bases not matched to a gene: 9. The V gene's germline CDR1 is KGHDR and CDR2 SFDVKD. The specimen was peripheral blood. This TCR derives from a woman between 50 and 59 years old with COVID-19, enrolled during active disease. The chain couples TRBV24-1 to TRBJ2-1; 7 positions agree with TRBD1. The DNA of the CDR3 is TGTGCCCCCGCCCCCGGGACAGCCTACAATGAGCAGTTCTTC. Amino acids: CAPAPGTAYNEQFF.